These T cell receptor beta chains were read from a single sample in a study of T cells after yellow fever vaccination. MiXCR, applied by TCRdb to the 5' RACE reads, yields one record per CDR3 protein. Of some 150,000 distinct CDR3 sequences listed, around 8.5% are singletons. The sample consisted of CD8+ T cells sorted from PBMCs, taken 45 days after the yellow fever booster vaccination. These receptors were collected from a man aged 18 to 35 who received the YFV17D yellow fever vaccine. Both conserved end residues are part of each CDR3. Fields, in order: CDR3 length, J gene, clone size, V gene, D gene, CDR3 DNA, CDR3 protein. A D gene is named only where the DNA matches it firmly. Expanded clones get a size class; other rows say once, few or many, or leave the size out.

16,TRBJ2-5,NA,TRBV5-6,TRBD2,TGTGCCAGCAGCTTGAAGGGGAGGGTTATCAAGAGTCCCCAGTACTTC,CASSLKGRVIKSPQYF
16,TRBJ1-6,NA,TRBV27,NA,TGTGCCAGCAGTCTCCAACCAGGTGCCTATAATTCACCCCTCCACTTT,CASSLQPGAYNSPLHF
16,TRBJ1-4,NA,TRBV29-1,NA,TGCAGCGTTGAAGATCCCGGGACCGCAACTAATGAAAAACTGTTTTTT,CSVEDPGTATNEKLFF
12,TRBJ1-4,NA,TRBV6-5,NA,TGTGCCAGCGGACCGTCTCGGGAAAAACTGTTTTTT,CASGPSREKLFF
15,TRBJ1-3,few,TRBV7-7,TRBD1,TGTGCCAGCAGCTCCGGACAGGGCTCTGGAAACACCATATATTTT,CASSSGQGSGNTIYF
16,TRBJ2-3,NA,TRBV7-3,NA,TGTGCCAGCAGCTCGGCGGAGGGGGGTTATAGAGATACGCAGTATTTT,CASSSAEGGYRDTQYF
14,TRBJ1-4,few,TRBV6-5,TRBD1,TGTGCCAGCAGTTTAACAGGGGGCGGCGAAAAACTGTTTTTT,CASSLTGGGEKLFF
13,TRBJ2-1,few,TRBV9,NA,TGTGCCAGCAGCCTTGGACTGCTCAATGAGCAGTTCTTC,CASSLGLLNEQFF
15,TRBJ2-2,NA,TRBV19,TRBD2,TGTGCCAGTAGTAGTTCCAGCGGGGGGAGCGGGGAGCTGTTTTTT,CASSSSSGGSGELFF
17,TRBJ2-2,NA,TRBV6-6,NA,TGTGCCAGCAGTTACTCGGCGGAGGACTACCCTACCGGGGAGCTGTTTTTT,CASSYSAEDYPTGELFF
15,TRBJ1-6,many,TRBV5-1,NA,TGCGCCAGCAGCGCGGACGGAAACTATAATTCACCCCTCCACTTT,CASSADGNYNSPLHF
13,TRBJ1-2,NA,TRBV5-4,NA,TGTGCCAGCAGCTTGGACGATAATCTTGGCTACACCTTC,CASSLDDNLGYTF
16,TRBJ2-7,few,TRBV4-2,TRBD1,TGTGCCAGCAGCCATGCTTATCGGGACAGGGGTGACGAGCAGTACTTC,CASSHAYRDRGDEQYF
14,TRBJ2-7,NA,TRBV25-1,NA,TGTGCCAGCAGTGAATTGGGACAAGCCTACGAGCAGTACTTC,CASSELGQAYEQYF
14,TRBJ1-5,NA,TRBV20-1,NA,TGCAGTGCTAGCCCCCCCAGGGTCGATCAGCCCCAGCATTTT,CSASPPRVDQPQHF
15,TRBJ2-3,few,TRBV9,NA,TGTGCCAGCAGCCCCCCTGGAGGGGGCACAGATACGCAGTATTTT,CASSPPGGGTDTQYF
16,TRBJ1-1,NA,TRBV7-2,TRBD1,TGTGCCAGCAGCTTAGCCAACAGGGGAAGTCTGACTGAAGCTTTCTTT,CASSLANRGSLTEAFF
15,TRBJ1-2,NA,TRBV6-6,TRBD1,TGTGCCAGCAGAAGTCAGGGGGAACAGCAGTATGGCTACACCTTC,CASRSQGEQQYGYTF
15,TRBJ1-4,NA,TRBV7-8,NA,TGTGCCAGCAGCCCTAGAGTCCAAACCTCCGAAAAACTGTTTTTT,CASSPRVQTSEKLFF
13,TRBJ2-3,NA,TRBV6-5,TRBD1,TGTGCCAGCAGTTGGCAGGGGGCAGATACGCAGTATTTT,CASSWQGADTQYF
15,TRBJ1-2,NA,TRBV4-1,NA,TGCGCCAGCAGCCAAGAACCTCAGGGAACCTATGGCTACACCTTC,CASSQEPQGTYGYTF
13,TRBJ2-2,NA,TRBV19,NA,TGTGCCAGTAGTATTACCAGCTCCGGGGAGCTGTTTTTT,CASSITSSGELFF
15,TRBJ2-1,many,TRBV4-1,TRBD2,TGCGCCAGCAGCCATATCGAGCGGGGGTACAATGAGCAGTTCTTC,CASSHIERGYNEQFF
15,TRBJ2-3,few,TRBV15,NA,TGTGCCACCAGCAGAGTTGGAGGCGGCACAGATACGCAGTATTTT,CATSRVGGGTDTQYF
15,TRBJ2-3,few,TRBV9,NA,TGTGCCAGCAGCGTAGCTAGCCTCAGCACAGATACGCAGTATTTT,CASSVASLSTDTQYF
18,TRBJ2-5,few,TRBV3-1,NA,TGTGCCAGCAGCCAAGAACTTGGCTTCGGACTCCCTGGGGAGACCCAGTACTTC,CASSQELGFGLPGETQYF
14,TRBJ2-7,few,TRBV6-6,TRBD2,TGTGCCAGCAGTTACCCGGGAGGTACCTACGAGCAGTACTTC,CASSYPGGTYEQYF
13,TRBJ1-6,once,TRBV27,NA,TGTGCCAGCAGTTTATATCCTAATTCACCCCTCCACTTT,CASSLYPNSPLHF